The clone carrying this T cell receptor beta chain was seen at least ten times. Its antigen is currently unknown. The record originates from a study of T-cell memory formation after mild COVID-19. Study at large: TCR clusters showed largely donor specificity.

Study-wide findings and caveats: Clones that got smaller from day 15 to 85 had even CD4/CD8, while clones growing later tipped toward CD4+.

TCRalpha and TCRbeta libraries used 5'RACE with constant-segment primers and UMIs. TCRdb analysed the 5' RACE reads with MiXCR anew, one entry per CDR3 protein. This sample yields fewer than 300,000 distinct CDR3 sequences, of which approximately 19% are seen a single time; roughly 23% belongs to the top ten. The receptor was derived from a man aged 18 to 30 who had mild COVID-19 (a few samples of this study predate the infection). Cell type and time point are not known. The sample consisted of PBMCs or a T cell subset sorted from them (not recorded which).

In DNA, the CDR3 is TGTGCCAGCAGGTACACCGGGACAGGGGGCCCGACACGGGTTTTGATAGACTACAATGAGCAGTTCTTC. Its protein is CASRYTGTGGPTRVLIDYNEQFF. The V gene is TRBV7-2, the J gene TRBJ2-1; 12 nucleotides align to TRBD1. The CDR3 has 23 amino acids. In germline, CDR1 is SGHTA, CDR2 FQGNSA. The ends lost 6 bases at V and 3 bases at J; junction bases unmatched: 27.